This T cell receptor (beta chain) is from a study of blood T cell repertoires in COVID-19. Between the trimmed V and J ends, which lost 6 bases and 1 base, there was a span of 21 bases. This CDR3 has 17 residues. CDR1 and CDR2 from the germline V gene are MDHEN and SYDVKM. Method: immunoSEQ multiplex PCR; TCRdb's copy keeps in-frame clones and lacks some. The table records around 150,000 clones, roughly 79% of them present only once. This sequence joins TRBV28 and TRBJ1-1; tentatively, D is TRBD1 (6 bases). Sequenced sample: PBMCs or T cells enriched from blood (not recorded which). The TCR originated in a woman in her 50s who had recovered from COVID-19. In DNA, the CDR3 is TGTGCCAGCAGCCCTCGGTTGCGGGGGCCCTCGAACACTGAAGCTTTCTTT. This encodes CASSPRLRGPSNTEAFF.